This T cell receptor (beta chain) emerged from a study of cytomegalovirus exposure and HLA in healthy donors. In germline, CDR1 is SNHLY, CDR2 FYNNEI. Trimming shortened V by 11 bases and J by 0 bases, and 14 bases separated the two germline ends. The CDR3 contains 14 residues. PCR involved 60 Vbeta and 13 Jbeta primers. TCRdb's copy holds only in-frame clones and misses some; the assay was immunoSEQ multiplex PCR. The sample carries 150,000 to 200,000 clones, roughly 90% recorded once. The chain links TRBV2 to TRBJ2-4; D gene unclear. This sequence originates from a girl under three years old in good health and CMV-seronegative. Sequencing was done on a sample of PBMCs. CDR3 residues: CACAGSQAKNIQYF. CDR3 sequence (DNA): TGTGCCTGCGCCGGGTCCCAAGCCAAAAACATTCAGTACTTC. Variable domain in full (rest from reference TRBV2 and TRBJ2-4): EPEVTQTPSHQVTQMGQEVILRCVPISNHLYFYWYRQILGQKVEFLVSFYNNEISEKSEIFDDQFSVERPDGSNFTLKIRSTKLEDSAMYFCACAGSQAKNIQYFGAGTRLSVL.